This T cell receptor beta chain was recorded in a study of T cells in localized non-small cell lung cancer. Study results and caveats: There was higher T cell clonality in uninvolved adjacent lung than in tumor, and it was highest there. Adjacent lung had a median around 60 of the 100 largest tumor clones.

For this clone: Its antigen is currently unknown.

Profiling relied on immunoSEQ multiplex PCR, and the TCRdb table lists in-frame clones only, not all of them. The profile shows 45,000 to 60,000 clones, around 81% of them singletons. The V end was cut by 4 bases, the J end by 5 bases, with 18 bases between. CDR1 is SNHLY and CDR2 is FYNNEI in the germline V gene. The CDR3 runs 16 residues. The receptor was derived from a female donor aged 60 or older with stage II squamous cell lung carcinoma. Sequenced here: peripheral blood, sampled before any cancer treatment. The chain uses TRBV2 and TRBJ2-1; D not certain. CDR3 amino acids: CASSVIGAYADNEQFF. The CDR3 DNA sequence: TGTGCCAGCAGTGTTATCGGCGCCTACGCTGACAATGAGCAGTTCTTC.